These 13 T cell receptor beta chains originate from one sample sequenced in a study of OX40 agonist ivuxolimab in advanced cancers. The table came from immunoSEQ multiplex PCR; TCRdb's copy has only in-frame clones and leaves some out. The data contain tens of thousands of clones, around 85% of them singletons. This sample comprised CD4+ or CD8+ T cells sorted from blood, obtained in a trial of the OX40 agonist ivuxolimab. All receptors derive from an adult with an advanced solid tumor such as melanoma, head and neck, liver or kidney cancer.

This clone was observed a single time. The genes are TRBV6-6 and TRBJ1-1; tentative D call: TRBD1 (6 bases). CDR3 length: 15 amino acids. Trimming removed 2 bases at V and 7 bases at J, with 17 bases between. Germline V gene lookup returns CDR1 MNHNY and CDR2 SVGAGI (reference sequence). The CDR3 region is CASSYPKGVRSEAFF. CDR3 sequence (DNA): TGTGCCAGCAGTTACCCAAAGGGGGTCAGAAGTGAAGCTTTCTTT.

The chain is built from TRBV19 and TRBJ2-2; D possibly corresponds to TRBD2 (5 bases). CDR3 length: 15 amino acids. Germline CDR1 LNHDA, CDR2 SQIVND (reference sequence). The V end was cut by 2 bases, the J end by 4 bases, with 11 bases between. The CDR3 DNA follows: TGTGCCAGTAGTATAACCGGGGTTCGCACCGGGGAGCTGTTTTTT. It encodes CASSITGVRTGELFF.

This chain connects TRBV7-2 to TRBJ2-5, with D possibly matching TRBD2 (5 bases). Germline CDR1 reads SGHTA; CDR2 reads FQGNSA. V was pared by 5 bases and J by 2 bases, with 12 bases between. The CDR3 is 14 amino acids. The CDR3 loop reads CASSRERKQETQYF. The CDR3 nucleotides read TGTGCCAGCAGCCGAGAGCGGAAGCAAGAGACCCAGTACTTC.

J is TRBJ2-7 and V is TRBV2, with D hard to call. The CDR3 totals 11 residues. V lost 7 bases, J lost 3 bases, and 7 bases lay in between. From germline, CDR1 is SNHLY and CDR2 FYNNEI. For the CDR3, the DNA is TGTGCCAGCACCTCGAACTACGAGCAGTACTTC. This translates into CASTSNYEQYF.

The J gene is TRBJ2-5, the V gene TRBV9; D gene unclear. V was cut by 0 bases and J by 4 bases, with 13 bases left in between. There are 15 residues in the CDR3. CDR1 is SGDLS and CDR2 is YYNGEE in the germline V gene. The CDR3 DNA follows: TGTGCCAGCAGCGTAGGTAATAGCTTGGGAGAGACCCAGTACTTC. It translates to CASSVGNSLGETQYF. Supplemented by reference TRBV9 and TRBJ2-5, the full variable domain reads DSGVTQTPKHLITATGQRVTLRCSPRSGDLSVYWYQQSLDQGLQFLIQYYNGEERAKGNILERFSAQQFPDLHSELNLSSLELGDSALYFCASSVGNSLGETQYFGPGTRLLVL.

The V call is TRBV6-5, the J call TRBJ1-6, with a tentative D call TRBD1 (5 bases). The CDR3 spans 16 residues. V was trimmed by 3 bases and J by 7 bases, leaving 16 bases between them. The germline gives CDR1 MNHEY, CDR2 SVGAGI. CDR3 sequence: CASSYQGGGKNSPLHF. DNA for the CDR3: TGTGCCAGCAGTTATCAGGGTGGCGGGAAGAATTCACCCCTCCACTTT.

This clone was seen only once. The V gene is TRBV5-1, the J gene TRBJ1-3; 7 bases line up with TRBD1. J gave up 0 bases and V 4 bases, and 10 bases lay outside the gene matches. The CDR3 has 17 residues. Germline loops: CDR1 SGHRS, CDR2 YFSETQ. The CDR3 coding sequence is TGCGCCAGCAGCAGGGACGGGACAGTTCTCTCTGGAAACACCATATATTTT. Translating it yields CASSRDGTVLSGNTIYF.

In DNA form, the CDR3 reads TGTGCCAGCAGAGGGGGGCCGGGAGAGACCCAGTACTTC. Translated, it gives CASRGGPGETQYF. The V gene is TRBV6-1, the J gene TRBJ2-5, with D perhaps given as TRBD1 or TRBD2 (6 bases each). Germline CDR1 is MNHNS and CDR2 is SASEGT. V was trimmed by 6 bases and J by 4 bases, leaving 12 bases between them. The CDR3 contains 13 residues.

The rearrangement links TRBV28 to TRBJ2-2; the match to TRBD1 covers 7 bases. With V trimmed by 8 bases and J by 6 bases, 6 bases remained unmatched. CDR1 and CDR2 from the germline V gene are MDHEN and SYDVKM. The CDR3 sequence is 13 residues long. CDR3 amino acids: CASLNRGPGELFF. For the CDR3, the DNA is TGTGCCAGCTTGAACAGGGGCCCCGGGGAGCTGTTTTTT.

This clone turned up a few times. The V and J genes are TRBV4-1 and TRBJ1-6; perhaps TRBD1 as D (5 bases). The CDR3 totals 15 residues. With 1 base removed from V and 10 bases from J, the gap between germline ends came to 14 bases. Germline CDR1 and CDR2: MGHRA and YSYEKL. The CDR3 sequence is CASSQARQSGSPLHF. CDR3 in DNA: TGCGCCAGCAGCCAAGCAAGACAGTCGGGCTCACCCCTCCACTTT.

This chain links TRBV29-1 with TRBJ2-5, with a weak D call TRBD2 (6 bases). Germline-derived CDR1 and CDR2 are SQVTM and ANQGSEA. Trimming took 4 bases from V and 5 from J, leaving 14 bases between them. The CDR3 is 13 residues long. The CDR3 sequence: CSVVGGIGETQYF. As DNA, the CDR3 is TGCAGCGTTGTCGGGGGAATAGGGGAGACCCAGTACTTC.

This chain uses TRBV7-3 with TRBJ2-2, with 9 nucleotides matching TRBD2. Germline values: CDR1 SGHTA, CDR2 FQGTGA. The V and J ends lost 5 bases and 2 bases, in that order; junction bases with no gene match: 3. The CDR3 runs 15 residues. The CDR3 region has the DNA TGTGCCAGCAGCCGAGCGGGGGGAAACACCGGGGAGCTGTTTTTT. Residues: CASSRAGGNTGELFF.

This rearrangement joins TRBV30 to TRBJ1-2; D call uncertain. V gave up 4 bases and J gave up 6 bases, with 12 bases separating them. The CDR3 contains 12 residues. The germline V gene encodes CDR1 GTSNPN and CDR2 SVGIG (reference sequence). The CDR3 DNA is TGTGCCTGGAAGACGGAGCTGAATGGCTACACCTTC. This encodes CAWKTELNGYTF.